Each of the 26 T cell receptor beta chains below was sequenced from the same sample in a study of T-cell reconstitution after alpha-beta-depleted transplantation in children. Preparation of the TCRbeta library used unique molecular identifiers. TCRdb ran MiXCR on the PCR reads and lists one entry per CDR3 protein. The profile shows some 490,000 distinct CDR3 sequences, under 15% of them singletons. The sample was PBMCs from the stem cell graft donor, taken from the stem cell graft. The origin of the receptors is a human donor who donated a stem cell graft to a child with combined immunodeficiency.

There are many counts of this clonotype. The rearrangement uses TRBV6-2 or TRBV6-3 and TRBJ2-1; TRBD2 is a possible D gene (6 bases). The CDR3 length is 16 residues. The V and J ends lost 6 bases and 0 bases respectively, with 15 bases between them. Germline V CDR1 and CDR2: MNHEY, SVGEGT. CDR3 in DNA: TGTGCCAGCAGGACGCCAGGAGGGAGCTCCTACAATGAGCAGTTCTTC. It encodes CASRTPGGSSYNEQFF.

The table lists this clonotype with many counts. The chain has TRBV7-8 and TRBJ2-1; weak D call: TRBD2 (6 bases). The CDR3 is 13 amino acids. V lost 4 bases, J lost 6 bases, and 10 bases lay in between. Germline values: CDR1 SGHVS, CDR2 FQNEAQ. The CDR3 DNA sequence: TGTGCCAGCAGCTCTAGCGAAGGCAATGAGCAGTTCTTC. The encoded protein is CASSSSEGNEQFF. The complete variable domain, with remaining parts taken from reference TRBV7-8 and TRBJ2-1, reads GAGVSQSPRYKVAKRGQDVALRCDPISGHVSLFWYQQALGQGPEFLTYFQNEAQLDKSGLPSDRFFAERPEGSVSTLKIQRTQQEDSAVYLCASSSSEGNEQFFGPGTRLTVL.

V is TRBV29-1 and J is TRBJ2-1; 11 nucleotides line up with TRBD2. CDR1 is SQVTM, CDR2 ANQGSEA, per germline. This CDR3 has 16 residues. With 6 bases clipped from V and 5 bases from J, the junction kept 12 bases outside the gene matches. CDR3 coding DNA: TGCAGCGTCGGGCGGCCGGGACTAGCGGTGGACAATGAGCAGTTCTTC. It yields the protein CSVGRPGLAVDNEQFF.

The chain's CDR3 is CASSSDTRSHYEQYF. Here the CDR3 DNA reads TGTGCCAGCAGCTCAGACACCCGGTCCCATTACGAGCAGTACTTC. The rearrangement joins TRBV7-9 to TRBJ2-7; D unclear. The CDR3 has 15 amino acids. Looked up from germline, CDR1 is SEHNR and CDR2 is FQNEAQ (reference sequence). V was shortened by 4 bases and J by 4 bases, with 17 bases between the two germline ends.

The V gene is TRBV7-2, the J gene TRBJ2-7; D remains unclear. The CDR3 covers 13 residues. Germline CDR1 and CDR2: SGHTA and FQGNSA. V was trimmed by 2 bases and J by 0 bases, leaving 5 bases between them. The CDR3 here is CASSLPSSYEQYF. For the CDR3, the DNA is TGTGCCAGCAGCTTACCTAGCTCCTACGAGCAGTACTTC. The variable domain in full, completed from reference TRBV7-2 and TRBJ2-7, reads GAGVSQSPSNKVTEKGKDVELRCDPISGHTALYWYRQSLGQGLEFLIYFQGNSAPDKSGLPSDRFSAERTGGSVSTLTIQRTQQEDSAVYLCASSLPSSYEQYFGPGTRLTVT.

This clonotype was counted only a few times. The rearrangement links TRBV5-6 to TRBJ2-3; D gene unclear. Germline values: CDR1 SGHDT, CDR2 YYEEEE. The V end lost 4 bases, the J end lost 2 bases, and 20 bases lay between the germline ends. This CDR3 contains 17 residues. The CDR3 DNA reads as TGTGCCAGCAGCCCTGCGGTCGCGGTTCCGGACACAGATACGCAGTATTTT. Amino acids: CASSPAVAVPDTDTQYF.

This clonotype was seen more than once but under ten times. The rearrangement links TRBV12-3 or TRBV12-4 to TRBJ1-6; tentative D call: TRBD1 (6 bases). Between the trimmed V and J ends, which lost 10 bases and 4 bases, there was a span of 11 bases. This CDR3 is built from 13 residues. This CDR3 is CATGARYNSPLHF. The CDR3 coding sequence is TGTGCCACAGGGGCCCGTTATAATTCACCCCTCCACTTT.

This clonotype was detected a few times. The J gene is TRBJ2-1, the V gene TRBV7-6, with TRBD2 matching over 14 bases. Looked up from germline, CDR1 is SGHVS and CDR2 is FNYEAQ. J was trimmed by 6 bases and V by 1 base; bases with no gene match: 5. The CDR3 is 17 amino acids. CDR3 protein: CASSLDGLAGGFNEQFF. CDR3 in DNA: TGTGCCAGCAGCTTAGATGGACTAGCGGGGGGTTTCAATGAGCAGTTCTTC.

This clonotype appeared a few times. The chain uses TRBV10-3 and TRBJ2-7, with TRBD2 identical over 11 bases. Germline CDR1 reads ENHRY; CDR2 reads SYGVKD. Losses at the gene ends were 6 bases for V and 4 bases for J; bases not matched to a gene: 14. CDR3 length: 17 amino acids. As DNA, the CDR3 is TGTGCCATCAGCCAAACTGGGACTAGCGGAGCTAATTACGAGCAGTACTTC. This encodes CAISQTGTSGANYEQYF.

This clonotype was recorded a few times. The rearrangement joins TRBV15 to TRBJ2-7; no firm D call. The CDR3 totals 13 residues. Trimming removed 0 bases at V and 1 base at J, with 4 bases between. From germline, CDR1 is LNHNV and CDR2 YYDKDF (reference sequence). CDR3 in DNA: TGTGCCACCAGCAGAGAGCGGTCCTACGAGCAGTACTTC. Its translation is CATSRERSYEQYF.

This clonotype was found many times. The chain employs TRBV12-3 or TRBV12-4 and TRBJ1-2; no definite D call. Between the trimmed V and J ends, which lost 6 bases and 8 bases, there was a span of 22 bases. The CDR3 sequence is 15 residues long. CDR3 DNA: TGTGCCAGCAGCTTACAACTCGTCAGCTTCGTCGGCTACACCTTC. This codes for CASSLQLVSFVGYTF.

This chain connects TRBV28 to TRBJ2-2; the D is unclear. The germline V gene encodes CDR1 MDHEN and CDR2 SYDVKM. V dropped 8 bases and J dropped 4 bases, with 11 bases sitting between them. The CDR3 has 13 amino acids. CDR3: CASLRPVTGELFF. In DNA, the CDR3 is TGTGCCAGCCTTAGGCCAGTCACCGGGGAGCTGTTTTTT. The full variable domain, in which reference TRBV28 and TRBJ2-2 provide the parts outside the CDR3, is DVKVTQSSRYLVKRTGEKVFLECVQDMDHENMFWYRQDPGLGLRLIYFSYDVKMKEKGDIPEGYSVSREKKERFSLILESASTNQTSMYLCASLRPVTGELFFGEGSRLTVL.

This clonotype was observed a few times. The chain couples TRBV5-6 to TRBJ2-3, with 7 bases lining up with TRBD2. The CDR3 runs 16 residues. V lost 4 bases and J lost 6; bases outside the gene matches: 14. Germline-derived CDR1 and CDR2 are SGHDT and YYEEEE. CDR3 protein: CASSTTSDRRPDTQYF. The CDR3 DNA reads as TGTGCCAGCAGCACAACTAGCGACCGCCGACCGGATACGCAGTATTTT.

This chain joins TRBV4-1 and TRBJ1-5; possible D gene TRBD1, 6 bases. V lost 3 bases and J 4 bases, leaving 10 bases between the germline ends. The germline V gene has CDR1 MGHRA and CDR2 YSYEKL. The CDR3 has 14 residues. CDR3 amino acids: CASSQWQGNQPQHF. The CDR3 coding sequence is TGCGCCAGCAGCCAGTGGCAGGGGAATCAGCCCCAGCATTTT.

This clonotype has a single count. The CDR3 protein is CASSPQGGGSYEQYF. CDR3 nucleotide sequence: TGTGCCAGCAGCCCTCAGGGAGGGGGATCCTACGAGCAGTACTTC. The chain links TRBV7-6 to TRBJ2-7, with a tentative D call TRBD2 (7 bases). Deletions cut 5 bases from V and 1 base from J, with 15 bases between. The germline CDR1 and CDR2 sequences are SGHVS and FNYEAQ. This CDR3 contains 15 residues.

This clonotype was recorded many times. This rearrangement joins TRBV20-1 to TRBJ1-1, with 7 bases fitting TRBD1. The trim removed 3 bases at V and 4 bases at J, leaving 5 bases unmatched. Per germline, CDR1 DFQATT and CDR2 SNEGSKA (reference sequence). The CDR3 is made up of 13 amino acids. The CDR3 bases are TGCAGTGCTAGCACAGGGGCTGCCACTGAAGCTTTCTTT. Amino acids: CSASTGAATEAFF.

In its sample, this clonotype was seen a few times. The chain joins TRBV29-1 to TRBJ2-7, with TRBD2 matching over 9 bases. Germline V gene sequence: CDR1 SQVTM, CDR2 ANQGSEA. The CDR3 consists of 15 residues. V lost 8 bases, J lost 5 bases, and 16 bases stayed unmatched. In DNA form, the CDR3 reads TGCAGCTACCTAGATCTTAGCGGGAGCGACGACGAGCAGTACTTC. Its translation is CSYLDLSGSDDEQYF.

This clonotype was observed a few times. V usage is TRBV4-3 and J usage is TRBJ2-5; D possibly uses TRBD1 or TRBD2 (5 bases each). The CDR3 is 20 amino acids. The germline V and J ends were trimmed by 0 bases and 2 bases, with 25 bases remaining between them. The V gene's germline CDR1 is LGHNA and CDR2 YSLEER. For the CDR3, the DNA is TGCGCCAGCAGCCAAGAATTTTCGTGGGAGACAGCTATACCTCAAGAGACCCAGTACTTC. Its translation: CASSQEFSWETAIPQETQYF.

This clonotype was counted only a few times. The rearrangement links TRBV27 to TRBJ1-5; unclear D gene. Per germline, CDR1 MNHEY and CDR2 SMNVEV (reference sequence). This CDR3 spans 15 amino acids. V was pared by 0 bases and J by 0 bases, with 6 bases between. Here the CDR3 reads CASSLSMYSNQPQHF. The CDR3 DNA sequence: TGTGCCAGCAGTTTATCCATGTATAGCAATCAGCCCCAGCATTTT.

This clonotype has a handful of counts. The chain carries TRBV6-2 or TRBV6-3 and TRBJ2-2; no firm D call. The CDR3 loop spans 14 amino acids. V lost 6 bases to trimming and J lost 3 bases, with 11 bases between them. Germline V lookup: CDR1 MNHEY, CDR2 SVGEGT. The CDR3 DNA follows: TGTGCCAGCAGCCCGCTTGACTACACCGGGGAGCTGTTTTTT. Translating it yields CASSPLDYTGELFF.

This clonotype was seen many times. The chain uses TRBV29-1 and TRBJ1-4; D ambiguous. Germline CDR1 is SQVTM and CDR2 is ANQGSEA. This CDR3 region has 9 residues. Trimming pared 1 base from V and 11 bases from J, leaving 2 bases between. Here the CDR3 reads CSVEGKLFF. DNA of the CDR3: TGCAGCGTTGAAGGGAAACTGTTTTTT.

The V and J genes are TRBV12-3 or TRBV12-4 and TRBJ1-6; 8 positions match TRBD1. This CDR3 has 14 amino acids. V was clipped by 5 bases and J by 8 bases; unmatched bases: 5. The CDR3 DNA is TGTGCCAGCAGTCCAGGGGGCCCCGATTCACCCCTCCACTTT. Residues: CASSPGGPDSPLHF.

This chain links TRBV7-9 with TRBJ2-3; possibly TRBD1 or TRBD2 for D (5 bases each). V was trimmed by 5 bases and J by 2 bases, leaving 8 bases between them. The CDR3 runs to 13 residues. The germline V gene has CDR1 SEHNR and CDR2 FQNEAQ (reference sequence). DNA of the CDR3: TGTGCCAGCAGCAGAGGGGTCACAGATACGCAGTATTTT. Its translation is CASSRGVTDTQYF.

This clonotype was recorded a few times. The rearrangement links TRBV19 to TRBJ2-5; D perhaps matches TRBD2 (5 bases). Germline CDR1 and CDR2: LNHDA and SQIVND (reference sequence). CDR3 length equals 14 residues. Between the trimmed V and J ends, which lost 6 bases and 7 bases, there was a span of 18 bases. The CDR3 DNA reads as TGTGCCAGTAGCCCCACCGGGGTCGGCGTGACCCAGTACTTC. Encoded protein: CASSPTGVGVTQYF.

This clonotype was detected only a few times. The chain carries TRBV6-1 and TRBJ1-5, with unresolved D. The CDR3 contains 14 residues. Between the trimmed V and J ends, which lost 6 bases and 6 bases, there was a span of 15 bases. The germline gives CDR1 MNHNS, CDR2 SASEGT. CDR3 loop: CASSQTALAQPQHF. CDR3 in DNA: TGTGCCAGCAGCCAGACGGCGTTGGCTCAGCCCCAGCATTTT.

The DNA for the CDR3 is TGTGCCAGCAGCTCGGGACACCCGCAAGAGACCCAGTACTTC. It codes for CASSSGHPQETQYF. This rearrangement joins TRBV11-3 to TRBJ2-5; TRBD1 might be the D (6 bases). The length of the CDR3 is 14 residues. The germline V gene encodes CDR1 SGHNT and CDR2 YENEEA. Trimming shortened V by 4 bases and J by 2 bases, and 11 bases separated the two germline ends.